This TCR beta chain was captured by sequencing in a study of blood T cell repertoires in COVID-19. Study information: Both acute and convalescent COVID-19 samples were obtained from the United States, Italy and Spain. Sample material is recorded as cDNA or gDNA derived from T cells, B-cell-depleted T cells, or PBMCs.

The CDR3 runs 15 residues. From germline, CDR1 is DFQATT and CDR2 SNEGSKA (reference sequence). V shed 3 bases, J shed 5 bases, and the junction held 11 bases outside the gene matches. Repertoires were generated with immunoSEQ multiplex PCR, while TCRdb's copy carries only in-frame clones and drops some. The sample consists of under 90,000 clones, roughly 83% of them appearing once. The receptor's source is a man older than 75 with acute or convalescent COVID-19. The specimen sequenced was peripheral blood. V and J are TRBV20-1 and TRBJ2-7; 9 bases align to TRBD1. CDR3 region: CSASETGQGFDEQYF. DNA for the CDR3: TGCAGTGCTAGTGAAACGGGACAGGGCTTTGACGAGCAGTACTTC.